This T cell receptor beta chain appears in the sequencing data of a study of T-cell memory formation after mild COVID-19. The overall study: There were largely donor-specific TCR clusters.

cDNA libraries for TCR alpha and TCR beta, carrying sample barcodes and UMIs, came from 5'RACE with constant-segment primers. TCRdb fed the 5' RACE reads into MiXCR, producing one record per CDR3 protein. The table shows a few hundred thousand distinct CDR3 sequences, with 15% to 20% occurring only once. The CDR3 has 13 amino acids. V lost 3 bases and J lost 4, with 7 bases in between. The chain carries TRBV12-3 or TRBV12-4 and TRBJ1-3, with D unresolved. This TCR was recovered from a young man who had mild COVID-19 (a few samples of this study predate the infection). Cell type and time point are not known. Sequences were obtained from PBMCs or a T cell subset sorted from them (not recorded which). CDR3 bases: TGTGCCAGCAGTTTTGTGGGAGGAAACACCATATATTTT. It is translated as CASSFVGGNTIYF.